This T cell receptor (beta chain) emerged from a study of blood T cell repertoires in COVID-19. Germline loops: CDR1 LNHDA, CDR2 SQIVND (reference sequence). CDR3 size: 13 residues. V was shortened by 5 bases and J by 1 base, with 8 bases between the two germline ends. The protocol was immunoSEQ multiplex PCR, while the TCRdb copy is restricted to in-frame clones and leaves out a portion. This table has tens of thousands of clones, approximately 89% appearing once. The gene calls are TRBV19 and TRBJ1-2, with a tentative D call TRBD1 (5 bases). What was sequenced was peripheral blood. The receptor was isolated from a man aged 55-75 years with acute or convalescent COVID-19. The CDR3 DNA reads TGTGCCAGTAGTGAGGGACTTAACTATGGCTACACCTTC. As protein: CASSEGLNYGYTF. Combining the CDR3 with reference TRBV19 and TRBJ1-2 gives the whole variable domain DGGITQSPKYLFRKEGQNVTLSCEQNLNHDAMYWYRQDPGQGLRLIYYSQIVNDFQKGDIAEGYSVSREKKESFPLTVTSAQKNPTAFYLCASSEGLNYGYTFGSGTRLTVV.